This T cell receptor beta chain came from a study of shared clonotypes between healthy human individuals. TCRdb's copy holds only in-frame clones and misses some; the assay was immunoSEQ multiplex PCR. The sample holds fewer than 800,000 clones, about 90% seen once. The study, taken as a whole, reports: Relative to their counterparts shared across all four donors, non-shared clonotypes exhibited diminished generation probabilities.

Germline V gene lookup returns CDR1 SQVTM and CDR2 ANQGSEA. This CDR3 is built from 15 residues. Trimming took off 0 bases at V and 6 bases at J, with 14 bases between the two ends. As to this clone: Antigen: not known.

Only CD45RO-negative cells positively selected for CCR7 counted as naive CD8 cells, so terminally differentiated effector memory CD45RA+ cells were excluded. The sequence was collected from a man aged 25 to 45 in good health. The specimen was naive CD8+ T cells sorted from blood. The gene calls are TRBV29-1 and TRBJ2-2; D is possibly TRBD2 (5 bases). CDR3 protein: CSVEDELGAAGELFF. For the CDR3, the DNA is TGCAGCGTTGAAGATGAATTGGGAGCGGCCGGGGAGCTGTTTTTT.